This T cell receptor beta chain was captured by sequencing in a study of blood T cell repertoires in COVID-19. On the study more broadly: The United States, Italy and Spain supplied acute and convalescent COVID-19 samples. The analysed material was cDNA or gDNA that came from T cells, B-cell-depleted T cells, or PBMCs.

As processed by the authors: Reference gene primer amplification yielded estimated nucleated cell counts. Using immunoSEQ multiplex PCR, the repertoire was profiled, and TCRdb retains in-frame clones only, with some absent. V and J calls and clone size are those listed in that table; D and trimming were worked out from the DNA. The sample includes about 120,000 clones, 90% of them seen just once. Germline CDR1 is SGDLS and CDR2 is YYNGEE. Trimming removed 0 bases at V and 8 bases at J, with 15 bases between. This CDR3 is built from 15 residues. This clonotype was obtained from a human donor with active COVID-19. The donor label of this sample is uncertain. The sample comprised peripheral blood. The J gene is TRBJ2-1, the V gene TRBV9, with D perhaps TRBD2 (6 bases). The CDR3 sequence is CASSVDRLGPDEQFF. The CDR3 DNA reads as TGTGCCAGCAGCGTAGATCGACTAGGGCCGGATGAGCAGTTCTTC.